The 13 T cell receptor beta chains listed next were all sequenced from one sample in a study of blood T cell repertoires in COVID-19. Generated by immunoSEQ multiplex PCR, the TCRdb table keeps only in-frame clones and is missing some. The sample records over 300,000 clones, roughly 86% being singletons. Sequencing used peripheral blood. Receptor source: a woman between 45 and 65 years old with acute or convalescent COVID-19.

The chain carries TRBV7-9 and TRBJ2-3, with D perhaps matching TRBD1 (6 bases). The CDR3 is 14 amino acids. Germline V CDR1 and CDR2: SEHNR, FQNEAQ (reference sequence). V shed 1 base and J shed 2 bases, with 7 bases lying between them. Here the CDR3 DNA reads TGTGCCAGCAGCTTAGGGACAGCCACAGATACGCAGTATTTT. Its protein is CASSLGTATDTQYF.

The chain joins TRBV9 to TRBJ1-5; D is ambiguous. The V gene's germline CDR1 is SGDLS and CDR2 YYNGEE. The length of the CDR3 is 13 residues. Trimming pared 4 bases from V and 6 bases from J, leaving 11 bases between. The CDR3 protein is CASSSSPGQPQHF. The DNA for the CDR3 is TGTGCCAGCAGCTCCTCACCGGGTCAGCCCCAGCATTTT.

J is TRBJ1-2 and V is TRBV25-1; 8 bases line up with TRBD1. Germline lookup yields CDR1 MGHDK and CDR2 SYGVNS. V shed 8 bases and J 4 bases; nucleotides not matched to a gene: 15. The CDR3 consists of 16 residues. In DNA form, the CDR3 reads TGTGCCAGCTCCTACCAGGGGGCCTTTTGGGGCTATGGCTACACCTTC. This encodes CASSYQGAFWGYGYTF.

The gene calls are TRBV6-1 and TRBJ1-2; D perhaps matches TRBD1 (5 bases). The CDR3 is made up of 12 amino acids. The V gene lost 3 bases and the J gene lost 8 bases, with 10 bases spanning the gap. The V gene's germline CDR1 is MNHNS and CDR2 SASEGT. CDR3 sequence reads: CASSDGGGGYTF. CDR3 bases: TGTGCCAGCAGTGACGGCGGGGGAGGCTACACCTTC.

The chain carries TRBV7-9 and TRBJ1-1; D gene uncertain. Germline lookup yields CDR1 SEHNR and CDR2 FQNEAQ (reference sequence). This CDR3 spans 12 amino acids. Between the trimmed V and J ends, which lost 8 bases and 1 base, there was a span of 8 bases. CDR3 coding DNA: TGTGCCAGCCCCTGGGCGAACACTGAAGCTTTCTTT. Residues: CASPWANTEAFF.

This clone was counted a few times. The genes are TRBV15 and TRBJ1-3; unclear D gene. Germline V CDR1 and CDR2: LNHNV, YYDKDF (reference sequence). V dropped 0 bases and J dropped 5 bases, with 5 bases sitting between them. The length of the CDR3 is 13 residues. This CDR3 is CATSRDPRNTIYF. The CDR3 bases are TGTGCCACCAGCAGAGACCCAAGAAACACCATATATTTT.

The CDR3 is CASRESGVRIYGYTF. The CDR3 nucleotides read TGTGCCAGCAGGGAGTCAGGGGTTAGGATCTATGGCTACACCTTC. V is TRBV6-4 and J is TRBJ1-2; perhaps TRBD1 as D (6 bases). This CDR3 region has 15 residues. Germline V gene data show CDR1 as MRHNA and CDR2 as SNTAGT. V was pared by 6 bases and J by 4 bases, with 18 bases between.

This chain joins TRBV4-2 and TRBJ1-2, with a weak D call TRBD1 (6 bases). Germline CDR1 reads LGHNA; CDR2 reads YNFKEQ. The ends were cut back, 1 base at V and 4 bases at J, with 10 bases in the middle. This CDR3 contains 14 residues. The CDR3: CASSQAGELYGYTF. DNA for the CDR3: TGTGCCAGCAGCCAAGCAGGGGAGCTCTATGGCTACACCTTC.

The chain combines TRBV4-3 with TRBJ2-7; a possible D gene is TRBD2 (6 bases). Germline V lookup: CDR1 LGHNA, CDR2 YSLEER. Trimming pared 4 bases from V and 3 bases from J, leaving 16 bases between. CDR3 length: 15 residues. CDR3 sequence reads: CASSLRLAIYYEQYF. The CDR3 DNA reads TGCGCCAGCAGCCTCAGGCTAGCGATCTACTACGAGCAGTACTTC.

The J gene is TRBJ2-1, the V gene TRBV30, with 7 positions matching TRBD2. The germline V gene encodes CDR1 GTSNPN and CDR2 SVGIG (reference sequence). V dropped 0 bases and J dropped 7; count of bases not matched to a gene: 6. The CDR3 contains 14 residues. CDR3 sequence (DNA): TGTGCCTGGAGTGTAGCTAGCGGCCTGAATGAGCAGTTCTTC. As protein: CAWSVASGLNEQFF.

V usage is TRBV7-2 and J usage is TRBJ2-3; 8 bases match TRBD2. The CDR3 is made up of 19 amino acids. Germline V CDR1 and CDR2: SGHTA, FQGNSA. The V segment lost 1 base and the J segment 1 base; nucleotides outside the gene matches: 13. CDR3 in amino acids: CASSLEGSVGAGGTDTQYF. The DNA for the CDR3 is TGTGCCAGCAGCTTAGAAGGTAGCGTTGGAGCGGGAGGCACAGATACGCAGTATTTT.

This sequence joins TRBV5-1 and TRBJ2-5; TRBD1 matches at 7 bases. The germline V gene has CDR1 SGHRS and CDR2 YFSETQ. With V trimmed by 2 bases and J by 5 bases, 9 bases remained unmatched. This CDR3 comprises 15 residues. CDR3 amino acids: CASSFGRGWLETQYF. For the CDR3, the DNA is TGCGCCAGCAGCTTTGGCAGGGGGTGGTTGGAGACCCAGTACTTC.

J is TRBJ1-5 and V is TRBV28; D might be TRBD1 (5 bases). This CDR3 is built from 16 residues. The V gene's germline CDR1 is MDHEN and CDR2 SYDVKM. V was shortened by 4 bases and J by 6 bases, with 19 bases between the two germline ends. For the CDR3, the DNA is TGTGCCAGCAGTTCCCGGGACTACAAAAGGTCTCAGCCCCAGCATTTT. Translation gives CASSSRDYKRSQPQHF.